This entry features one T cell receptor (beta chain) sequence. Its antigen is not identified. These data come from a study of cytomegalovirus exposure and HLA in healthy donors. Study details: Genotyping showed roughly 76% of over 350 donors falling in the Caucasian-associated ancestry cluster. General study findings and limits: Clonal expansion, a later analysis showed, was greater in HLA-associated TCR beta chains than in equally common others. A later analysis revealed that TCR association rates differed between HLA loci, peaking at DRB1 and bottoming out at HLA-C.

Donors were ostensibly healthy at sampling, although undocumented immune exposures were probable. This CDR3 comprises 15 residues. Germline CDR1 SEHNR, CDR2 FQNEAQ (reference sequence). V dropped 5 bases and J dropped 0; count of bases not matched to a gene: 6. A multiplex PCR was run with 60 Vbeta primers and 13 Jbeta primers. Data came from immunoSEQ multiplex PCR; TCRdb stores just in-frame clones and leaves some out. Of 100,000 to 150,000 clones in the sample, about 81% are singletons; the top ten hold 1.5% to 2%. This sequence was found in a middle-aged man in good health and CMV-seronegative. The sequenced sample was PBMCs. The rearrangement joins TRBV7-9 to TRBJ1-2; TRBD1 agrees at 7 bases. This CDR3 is CASSPTGTANYGYTF. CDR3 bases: TGTGCCAGCAGCCCGACGGGGACAGCTAACTATGGCTACACCTTC.